This T cell receptor beta chain is from a study of cytomegalovirus exposure and HLA in healthy donors (dated by TCRdb to between 2016 and 2019). With respect to the entire study: According to an earlier analysis of several hundred of the donors, 200 million or so T cells yielded roughly 110 million unique TCR beta sequences and about 300 Gb of sequence data. An early release covering 500 to 750 HLA-typed donors comprised 250 to 350 gigabases of sequencing data and approximately 85 million unique TCR sequences. Among the approximately 420 genotyped donors, around 81% belonged to the genetic ancestry cluster associated with self-reported Caucasian donors. The study was designed to test whether signatures of past pathogen exposure could be identified by cataloging public T cell receptors. The study profiled the T cell repertoires of some 610 subjects by immunosequencing and related them to cytomegalovirus serostatus. Besides the first cohort of around 670 subjects, a separate validation cohort made up of roughly 120 different subjects was used. High-throughput TCR immunosequencing, statistical association of individual TCRs with disease status, and machine learning were combined to predict cytomegalovirus infection status. A later analysis re-examined previously published TCR beta repertoires from roughly 650 donors and added high-resolution HLA genotyping to investigate patterns of TCR occurrence. In the later analysis, no new phenotypic data were used to find candidate immune exposures; instead, reliance was placed on TCR beta sequences and their occurrence across donors. An earlier analysis of 587 of the donors used high-throughput TCR beta sequencing to judge whether each TCR beta V gene segment behaved as functional or pseudogenic. Alongside the repertoire data, information on donor age, sex, ethnicity and CMV serostatus was compiled. A later genetic analysis used genome-wide SNP genotypes for about 55% of the 666 donors, treating that subset as a discovery cohort. Every discovery cohort repertoire had been produced on one sequencing platform. HLA typing covered class I and class II loci at four-digit resolution. Typing coverage varied by locus: roughly 620-640 donors for A, B, C, DRB1 and DQB1; 522 for DQA1; over 600 for DPA1; approximately 450 for DPB1. Four to six DR-DQ haplotypes were handled as single units for association and clustering because linkage in the cohort was strong. Across around 400 genotyped donors of the cohort, an average of about 240,000 unique TCR beta nucleotide sequences per donor were sequenced, and approximately 19% of those sequences were non-productive.

In total, 630 or so healthy bone marrow donors made up the cohort. At the time of sampling, all cohort members were nominally healthy, though unrecorded immune exposures were likely present. The donor tested CMV seropositive, placing the donor among the roughly 270 seropositive members of the cohort. Each donor provided a peripheral blood sample, and peripheral blood mononuclear cells were used for TCR beta sequencing. The Qiagen DNeasy Blood Extraction Kit was used to extract genomic DNA from the blood cell samples. Including the terminal cysteine and phenylalanine, the CDR3 comprises 14 residues. The DNA shown is the 42-base CDR3, in frame from base 1. Clipping removes 3 bases from V and 8 bases from J, with 4 as the unmatched junction base count. Per the germline V gene (reference sequence), LNHDA is the CDR1 and SQIVND is the CDR2. Library construction relied on the immunoSEQ multiplex PCR assay. A mixture of 60 forward primers for TCR Vbeta segments and 13 reverse primers for TCR Jbeta segments was used in the multiplex PCR. A multiplex PCR assay on genomic DNA amplified the CDR3 region of rearranged TCR beta genes. On the Illumina HiSeq System, the amplified TCR beta libraries were sequenced as 87-base-pair reads. Per the original workflow: In a later analysis, tens of millions of unique TCR beta chains were counted across the 500 to 850 repertoires, and roughly 11 million of these chains were shared by at least two donors. Raw reads were error-corrected and collapsed into unique sequences with a nearest-neighbor algorithm that merged closely related sequences to remove PCR and sequencing errors. CDR3 sequences were aligned to IMGT reference sequences to assign V, D and J gene segments. For a sequence to be retained, a match of at least six nucleotides to both a V gene segment and a J gene segment was required. Rearrangements were classified as productive when the CDR3 lacked stop codons and remained in frame with V and J, and all other rearrangements were classified as non-productive. CDR3 was defined by IMGT convention, running from the second conserved V-encoded cysteine to the conserved J-encoded phenylalanine. In an earlier analysis of more than 550 of the donors, sequences lacking an unambiguous match to a single V gene segment were excluded. An earlier analysis of about 590 of the donors classified V segments as functional when productive rearrangements were above 56.7% and as segregating when the standard deviation between donors was above 5%. A statistical classification framework was built for diagnosing cytomegalovirus status from the catalog of TCR beta chain sequences. In a later analysis, V and J genes were assigned by comparing TCR nucleotide sequences against IMGT/GENE-DB human TR gene sequences. The TCRdist pipeline was used in a later analysis to assign CDR3 sequences and most-parsimonious VDJ recombination scenarios. In a later analysis, every TCR beta chain was defined by the combination of its CDR3 amino acid sequence and its V-gene family, and reads without a unique V-gene family were dropped. In a later analysis, nearly 600 highly shared, low-generation-probability nucleotide sequences were removed to address suspected cross-contamination and a sequencing artifact. For each public chain, a later analysis derived a clonal expansion index from normalized ranks of inferred template counts within each repertoire. In a later analysis, generation probabilities were computed using a VDJ recombination model fitted to out-of-frame rearrangements, and the results were checked against IGoR. Hypergeometric tests were used in a later analysis to score TCR-TCR, TCR-HLA and TCR-CMV co-occurrence, with a repertoire-size bias correction applied to the TCR pairs. False discovery rates were estimated in a later analysis by permuting HLA or CMV assignments 20 times. In a later analysis, co-occurring TCRs were grouped with DBSCAN, and TCRdist sequence similarity was added when clustering was performed within HLA-allele-positive subsets. Repertoires with fewer than 30,000 or more than 120,000 public chains, plus five repertoires with anomalous nucleotide sharing, were excluded from co-occurrence clustering. In its TCRdb copy, this immuneACCESS table keeps in-frame sequences only and misses some clones. Where compared with another copy, unresolved V genes explain less than half of these, and the others have no known cause. Clonal size and the V and J genes are those of that table, whereas D and trimming came from the DNA. Counted in this sample were under 100,000 clones; approximately 65% of them appeared once. The top ten clonotypes cover 5.5% of the sample.

A remark on this clone: What antigen it recognizes has not been identified. Base qualities are not recorded, but no much larger clone differs from it by a single base.

The investigation overall reported the following: A further reported finding was that TCR beta sequences accurately predicted the HLA-A and HLA-B alleles for most subjects in the first cohort. Immune exposure information for the cohort was limited to CMV serostatus. The study listed 164 TCR beta chains as associated with cytomegalovirus. In a later genetic analysis, fewer N-insertions in productive TCRs were reported among donors in an Asian-associated ancestry cluster than the roughly 640-donor mean. Strong co-occurrence of HLA alleles, especially DR and DQ, made assigning TCR associations to individual alleles difficult. A later analysis found that TCR association rates varied across HLA loci, with DRB1 alleles showing the most associated TCRs and HLA-C alleles the fewest. The earlier analysis of approximately 590 of the donors excluded roughly 17 rarely observed V segments, including chromosome 9 orphons, because counts were too low. Because HLA typing was unavailable for some donors at each locus, only the typed subset was used in association tests. The 87-base-pair reads could not distinguish some IMGT-functional V segments, including TRBV6-2 and TRBV6-3, so those segments were excluded. Specific HLA alleles were associated with roughly 16,000 TCR beta sequences at a false discovery rate of 0.05 in a later analysis. Most TCR sequences were observed very rarely across donors, whereas some public TCRs were present in many individuals. Cytomegalovirus status was reported to be diagnosed by the classifier with high specificity and sensitivity in both the original and validation cohorts. An earlier analysis of some 560 of the donors showed that most TCR beta V segments appeared in productive rearrangements either about 90% or about 30% of the time, which broadly matched IMGT annotations. According to a later analysis, most CMV-associated TCR beta chains appeared to be HLA-restricted, and the HLA associations seemed to be driven largely by CMV exposure. Correlated functional status among segregating V segments might be attributable to linkage disequilibrium, but an unknown experimental factor could not be ruled out. A group of highly shared sequence variants was considered likely to be a technical artifact of the sequencing pipeline. In a later analysis, HLA-associated TCR beta chains were found to be more clonally expanded and to have lower generation probabilities than equally common non-associated chains. The cohort was sequenced for TCR beta chains only, and without alpha or paired-chain data the features that could be detected were limited. Roughly uniform sequencing depth across donors was assumed in presence/absence analyses, although this assumption may not hold. In vitro tests confirmed that a few of the cytomegalovirus-associated TCR beta chains recognize cytomegalovirus antigens. The authors suggested that the approach could potentially be extended to other disease states and immunological phenotypes. In a later analysis, several top co-occurrence clusters were reported to appear linked to parvovirus B19, influenza, CMV and Epstein-Barr virus. A later genetic analysis associated a missense DCLRE1C variant with V-gene and J-gene trimming of TCR beta chains, and an independent cohort replicated the association.

The chain employs TRBV19 and TRBJ1-4, with TRBD1 identical over 9 junction bases. The source is a woman under 40 in good health and CMV-seropositive. Sequencing was done on a sample of PBMCs. CDR3 sequence: CASSIGTGNEKLFF. The bases read TGTGCCAGTAGTATTGGGACAGGGAACGAAAAACTGTTTTTT.